Shown below are 13 T cell receptor beta chains from a single sample sequenced in a study of tumour-infiltrating T cells in Burkitt lymphoma. Clones were read by immunoSEQ multiplex PCR, and TCRdb kept only the in-frame ones, dropping some. The repertoire holds around 15,000 clones, with around four fifths as singletons. The sequenced sample consisted of tumor tissue. These receptors were taken from a human donor with diffuse large B-cell lymphoma.

This clone appeared a few times. The chain combines TRBV7-2 with TRBJ1-3; D is possibly TRBD1 (5 bases). The CDR3 has 16 residues. The V gene lost 5 bases and the J gene lost 4 bases, with 18 bases spanning the gap. Germline CDR1 is SGHTA and CDR2 is FQGNSA. Written as DNA, the CDR3 is TGTGCCAGCAGCCCCTCGGGGCTGTACGGAGGAAACACCATATATTTT. This translates into CASSPSGLYGGNTIYF. The full variable domain, in which reference TRBV7-2 and TRBJ1-3 provide the parts outside the CDR3, is GAGVSQSPSNKVTEKGKDVELRCDPISGHTALYWYRQSLGQGLEFLIYFQGNSAPDKSGLPSDRFSAERTGGSVSTLTIQRTQQEDSAVYLCASSPSGLYGGNTIYFGEGSWLTVV.

CDR3 sequence reads: CASSRWTGGGNTEAFF. The CDR3 DNA reads TGTGCCAGCAGCCGATGGACAGGGGGTGGGAACACTGAAGCTTTCTTT. The V gene is TRBV14, the J gene TRBJ1-1, with TRBD1 matching over 10 bases. V lost 4 bases to trimming and J lost 1 base; unmatched junction nucleotides: 6. CDR1 and CDR2 (germline): SGHDN, FVKESK. The CDR3 has 16 residues. Full variable domain (outside the CDR3, taken from reference TRBV14 and TRBJ1-1): EAGVTQFPSHSVIEKGQTVTLRCDPISGHDNLYWYRRVMGKEIKFLLHFVKESKQDESGMPNNRFLAERTGGTYSTLKVQPAELEDSGVYFCASSRWTGGGNTEAFFGQGTRLTVV.

The chain combines TRBV29-1 with TRBJ1-4; D gene uncertain. From germline, CDR1 is SQVTM and CDR2 ANQGSEA. The CDR3 is made up of 13 amino acids. The V end lost 3 bases, the J end lost 4 bases, and 9 bases lay between the germline ends. The CDR3 spells CSVEGEGNEKLFF. The DNA of the CDR3 is TGCAGCGTTGAGGGAGAGGGTAATGAAAAACTGTTTTTT.

CDR3 loop: CASSPEWGNTEAFF. The CDR3 DNA is TGTGCCAGCAGCCCAGAATGGGGTAACACTGAAGCTTTCTTT. The chain uses TRBV5-6 and TRBJ1-1; D is ambiguous. Trimming took 4 bases from V and 2 from J, leaving 12 bases between them. The germline V gene encodes CDR1 SGHDT and CDR2 YYEEEE. This CDR3 is built from 14 residues.

V is TRBV27 and J is TRBJ2-2; 13 bases fit TRBD2. The CDR3 sequence is 20 residues long. V shed 1 base, J shed 2 bases, and the junction held 10 bases outside the gene matches. Germline V gene data show CDR1 as MNHEY and CDR2 as SMNVEV (reference sequence). The CDR3 loop reads CASSLLSPGLAGANTGELFF. The DNA of the CDR3 is TGTGCCAGCAGTTTATTGTCTCCCGGACTAGCGGGGGCCAACACCGGGGAGCTGTTTTTT.

The chain is built from TRBV4-1 and TRBJ1-3; D gene uncertain. V gave up 7 bases and J gave up 2 bases, with 15 bases separating them. This CDR3 region has 15 residues. Germline CDR1 MGHRA, CDR2 YSYEKL. The CDR3 is CASNLMAGTGNTIYF. The CDR3 DNA reads TGCGCCAGCAACCTCATGGCGGGTACTGGAAACACCATATATTTT.

This clone has a single count. V usage is TRBV19 and J usage is TRBJ2-3; no definite D call. Germline CDR1 LNHDA, CDR2 SQIVND (reference sequence). The CDR3 contains 12 residues. Deletions cut 5 bases from V and 4 bases from J, with 7 bases between. This CDR3 reads CASSPQADTQYF. The CDR3 nucleotides are TGTGCCAGTAGTCCCCAGGCAGATACGCAGTATTTT. The full variable domain, its missing parts supplied by reference TRBV19 and TRBJ2-3, is DGGITQSPKYLFRKEGQNVTLSCEQNLNHDAMYWYRQDPGQGLRLIYYSQIVNDFQKGDIAEGYSVSREKKESFPLTVTSAQKNPTAFYLCASSPQADTQYFGPGTRLTVL.

In DNA form, the CDR3 reads TGTGCCAGCAGCGTAGAAGGTCAGCCGAGCTCCTATAATTCACCCCTCCACTTT. Translated: CASSVEGQPSSYNSPLHF. This rearrangement joins TRBV9 to TRBJ1-6; D unclear. The germline V and J ends were trimmed by 0 bases and 0 bases, with 13 bases remaining between them. The CDR3 has 18 amino acids. CDR1 is SGDLS, CDR2 YYNGEE, per germline.

This clone occurred a few times. The V gene is TRBV7-9, the J gene TRBJ1-1; D is unclear. CDR3 length equals 13 residues. Germline CDR1 and CDR2: SEHNR and FQNEAQ (reference sequence). V was pared by 4 bases and J by 1 base, with 7 bases between. The CDR3 reads CASSYEGNTEAFF. The CDR3, as DNA: TGTGCCAGCAGCTATGAGGGGAACACTGAAGCTTTCTTT.

The chain is built from TRBV10-3 and TRBJ1-2, with D tentatively TRBD1 (6 bases). The CDR3 sequence is 14 residues long. Germline V CDR1 and CDR2: ENHRY, SYGVKD. The V end lost 4 bases, the J end lost 6 bases, and 15 bases lay between the germline ends. CDR3 sequence: CAISGGWTENGYTF. DNA for the CDR3: TGTGCCATCAGTGGGGGATGGACAGAGAATGGCTACACCTTC.

Turning to this clone: Germline and junction disagree at one end, which may indicate a read error. V gene TRBV4-3 combines with J gene TRBJ2-1; D not certain. Germline-derived CDR1 and CDR2 are LGHNA and YSLEER. CDR3 length equals 12 residues. The CDR3 loop reads CTSSQTWGEQFF. DNA of the CDR3: TGCACCAGCAGCCAGACCTGGGGTGAGCAGTTCTTC.

V usage is TRBV19 and J usage is TRBJ2-3; the match to TRBD2 covers 8 bases. Germline-derived CDR1 and CDR2 are LNHDA and SQIVND (reference sequence). This CDR3 spans 14 amino acids. The trim removed 5 bases at V and 5 bases at J, leaving 6 bases unmatched. In nucleotides, the CDR3 is TGTGCCAGTAGTCGGGGGGGGCGGGGAGATACGCAGTATTTT. Amino acids: CASSRGGRGDTQYF.

The rearrangement joins TRBV5-1 to TRBJ2-7, with 7 bases matching TRBD1. CDR3 length: 14 amino acids. Germline V gene sequence: CDR1 SGHRS, CDR2 YFSETQ. With 4 bases clipped from V and 0 bases from J, the junction kept 4 bases outside the gene matches. For the CDR3, the DNA is TGCGCCAGCAGCGCGACAGGGATCTCCTACGAGCAGTACTTC. It codes for CASSATGISYEQYF.